This record looks at one T cell receptor (beta chain) sequence and its context. Trimming took 0 bases from V and 4 from J, leaving 16 bases between them. Germline V gene data show CDR1 as LNHNV and CDR2 as YYDKDF (reference sequence). This CDR3 region has 17 residues. The data were obtained in a study of blood T cell repertoires in COVID-19. About the research overall: There were acute and convalescent COVID-19 samples, and they came from the United States, Italy and Spain.

Grouping used clinical history reported by participants in a survey and questionnaire. Per the original data handling: How many nucleated cells were present was estimated from reference gene primer amplification. Some clones are missing from TCRdb's copy, which holds only in-frame ones; the method was immunoSEQ multiplex PCR. The DNA gave D and trimming, while V, J and clone size come from that table. Of around 130,000 clones listed, about 86% are singletons. Input material: PBMCs or T cells enriched from blood (not recorded which). The sequence came from a woman in her 50s who had recovered from COVID-19. The V call is TRBV15, the J call TRBJ1-5, with D perhaps TRBD1 (5 bases). CDR3 amino acids: CATSRDPPVGGNQPQHF. The CDR3, as DNA: TGTGCCACCAGCAGAGACCCCCCGGTGGGGGGAAATCAGCCCCAGCATTTT.